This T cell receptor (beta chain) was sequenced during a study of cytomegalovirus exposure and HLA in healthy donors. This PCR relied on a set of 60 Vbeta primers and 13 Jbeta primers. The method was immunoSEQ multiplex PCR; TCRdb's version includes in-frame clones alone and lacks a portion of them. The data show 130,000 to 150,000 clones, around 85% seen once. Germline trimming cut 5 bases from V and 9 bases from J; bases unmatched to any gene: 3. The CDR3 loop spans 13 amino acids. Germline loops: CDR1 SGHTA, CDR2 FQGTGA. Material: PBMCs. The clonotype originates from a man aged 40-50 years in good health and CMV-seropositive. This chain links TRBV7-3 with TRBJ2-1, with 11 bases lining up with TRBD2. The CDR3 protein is CASSKTSGGEQFF. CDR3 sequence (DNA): TGTGCCAGCAGCAAAACTAGCGGGGGTGAGCAGTTCTTC.